What follows are 14 T cell receptor beta chains derived from one specimen sequenced in a study of blood T cell repertoires in acute mononucleosis. Study-wide points: Public beta motifs plus an AV5-AJ31 alpha motif appeared to drive GLC-BM selection.

Here immunoSEQ multiplex PCR was the method, and the copy in TCRdb shows in-frame clones only, minus some. The data hold some 1,400 clones, with less than 30% observed a single time. Time point here: acute infectious mononucleosis, at clinical presentation within 2 weeks of symptom onset (visit 1). Sequencing was performed on EBV GLC epitope tetramer+ CD8+ T cells sorted from PBMCs, taken during acute infectious mononucleosis. Subset of the sample: CD8 T cells binding tetramer with EBV BMLF1 280-288 peptide (GLC-BM). The receptor source for this set is a woman aged 18-30 years with infectious mononucleosis caused by EBV.

This clone has at least ten counts. A far larger clone is off by one base, so a read error is likely. Different DNA sequences within this sample yield the same CDR3. The V call is TRBV9, the J call TRBJ2-7; TRBD2 agrees at 8 bases. V shed 4 bases and J 7 bases; nucleotides not matched to a gene: 13. There are 15 residues in the CDR3. The germline V gene encodes CDR1 SGDLS and CDR2 YYNGEE. DNA for the CDR3: TGTGCCAGCAGCCCGACCAGCGGGAGTGTCTATGAGCAGTACTTC. It yields the protein CASSPTSGSVYEQYF.

This clone has more than one count but fewer than ten. Germline is not matched at one junction end, which may reflect a read error. The V gene is TRBV29-1, the J gene TRBJ1-1; possibly TRBD1 for D (6 bases). There are 13 residues in the CDR3. Germline CDR1 is SQVTM and CDR2 is ANQGSEA. CDR3 nucleotide sequence: TGCAGCGTGGTGGGACATGCGAACTCTGAAGCTTTCTTT. It is translated as CSVVGHANSEAFF. Based on the CDR3 plus reference TRBV29-1 and TRBJ1-1, the full variable domain is SAVISQKPSRDICQRGTSLTIQCQVDSQVTMMFWYRQQPGQSLTLIATANQGSEATYESGFVIDKFPISRPNLTFSTLTVSNMSPEDSSIYLCSVVGHANSEAFFGQGTRLTVV.

Only a few counts were recorded for this clone. This chain joins TRBV5-5 and TRBJ2-1, with 10 bases identical to TRBD2. CDR1 and CDR2 from the germline V gene are SGHKS and YYEKEE (reference sequence). Germline trimming cut 4 bases from V and 4 bases from J; bases unmatched to any gene: 11. The CDR3 spans 17 residues. The CDR3 sequence is CASSLRLAGPLYNEQFF. The DNA for the CDR3 is TGTGCCAGCAGCCTCCGACTAGCGGGCCCGCTTTACAATGAGCAGTTCTTC.

By share, this clone ranks as large (0.1 to 1%). The rearrangement links TRBV6-5 to TRBJ2-1, with 7 bases aligning to TRBD2. Germline lookup yields CDR1 MNHEY and CDR2 SVGAGI. This CDR3 spans 13 amino acids. V lost 6 bases, J lost 5 bases, and 4 bases stayed unmatched. CDR3 loop: CASSWRENNEQFF. The CDR3 region has the DNA TGTGCCAGCAGCTGGCGGGAGAACAATGAGCAGTTCTTC.

This clone came up a few times. Just one base apart from a much larger clone, this may be a read error. This specimen includes other DNA sequences encoding the same CDR3. The rearrangement joins TRBV7-9 to TRBJ2-1; 8 bases align to TRBD2. This CDR3 is built from 13 residues. Per the germline V gene, CDR1 is SEHNR and CDR2 is FQNEAQ (reference sequence). The CDR3 here is CASSVAGGDEQFF. CDR3 nucleotide sequence: TGTGCCAGCAGCGTAGCCGGGGGGGATGAGCAGTTCTTC.

This clone was observed a few times. Mismatch with germline at one junction end may stem from a read error. V is TRBV7-2 and J is TRBJ2-1, with 7 bases that match TRBD2. This CDR3 is built from 16 residues. CDR1 and CDR2 (germline): SGHTA, FQGNSA. CDR3 loop: CASCLAHKAGCNEQFF. Written as DNA, the CDR3 is TGTGCCAGCTGCTTAGCCCATAAAGCGGGATGCAATGAGCAGTTCTTC. Filled out from reference TRBV7-2 and TRBJ2-1, the complete variable domain reads GAGVSQSPSNKVTEKGKDVELRCDPISGHTALYWYRQSLGQGLEFLIYFQGNSAPDKSGLPSDRFSAERTGGSVSTLTIQRTQQEDSAVYLCASCLAHKAGCNEQFFGPGTRLTVL.

As to this clone: A far bigger clonotype differs at one base, so this is likely a read error. The same CDR3 can be traced to other DNA sequences in this sample. The chain is built from TRBV5-1 and TRBJ2-1; 8 bases align to TRBD2. Per germline, CDR1 SGHRS and CDR2 YFSETQ. This CDR3 contains 13 residues. The V segment lost 4 bases and the J segment 8 bases; nucleotides outside the gene matches: 5. CDR3 in amino acids: CASSVAGGDEQFF. CDR3 nucleotide sequence: TGCGCCAGCAGCGTAGCCGGGGGGGATGAGCAGTTCTTC.

Comments on this clone: It may be a read error: a sequence one base away is much more abundant. Other DNA sequences in this specimen translate into the identical CDR3. The V and J genes are TRBV29-1 and TRBJ1-1; TRBD1 might be the D (5 bases). The CDR3 loop spans 13 amino acids. Germline V lookup: CDR1 SQVTM, CDR2 ANQGSEA. Deletions cut 6 bases from V and 1 base from J, with 12 bases between. The CDR3 sequence: CSVGGLANTEAFF. For the CDR3, the DNA is TGCAGCGTGGGGGGTCTGGCGAACACTGAAGCTTTCTTT.

Concerning this clone: A much larger clone is a single base away; this may be a read error. This chain links TRBV9 with TRBJ2-4; 12 positions agree with TRBD2. The J call may be mistaken, given a closer DNA end match to TRBJ2-7. CDR1 is SGDLS and CDR2 is YYNGEE in the germline V gene. This CDR3 comprises 15 residues. The CDR3 reads CASSPTSGSIYEQYF. The DNA of the CDR3 is TGTGCCAGCAGTCCGACTAGCGGGAGTATCTACGAGCAGTACTTC.

Remarks on this clone: A far larger clone is a single base away, which makes a read error likely. J is TRBJ2-4 and V is TRBV7-3; TRBD2 might be the D (6 bases). Trimming removed 5 bases at V and 9 bases at J, with 14 bases between. The CDR3 contains 13 residues. Per the germline V gene, CDR1 is SGHTA and CDR2 is FQGTGA. The CDR3 reads CASSQSPGGIQYF. In DNA form, the CDR3 reads TGTGCCAGCAGCCAGTCTCCCGGGGGCATTCAGTACTTC.

In its sample, this clone was seen a few times. The V call is TRBV29-1, the J call TRBJ1-1, with a possible D match to TRBD1 (5 bases). V lost 6 bases and J 1 base, leaving 12 bases between the germline ends. The CDR3 is 13 amino acids. CDR1 and CDR2 (germline): SQVTM, ANQGSEA. CDR3 sequence: CSVGLQANTEAFF. CDR3 nucleotides: TGCAGCGTGGGTTTACAGGCGAACACTGAAGCTTTCTTT. Combining the CDR3 with reference TRBV29-1 and TRBJ1-1 gives the whole variable domain SAVISQKPSRDICQRGTSLTIQCQVDSQVTMMFWYRQQPGQSLTLIATANQGSEATYESGFVIDKFPISRPNLTFSTLTVSNMSPEDSSIYLCSVGLQANTEAFFGQGTRLTVV.

Regarding this clone: Since a far larger clone is one base different, this is likely a read error. The V call is TRBV5-5, the J call TRBJ2-3; 10 bases fit TRBD1. The length of the CDR3 is 16 residues. The V gene's germline CDR1 is SGHKS and CDR2 YYEKEE (reference sequence). The J segment lost 2 bases and the V segment lost 4 bases, leaving 7 bases of the junction unmatched. The CDR3 loop is CASSTGTGALTDTQYF. The CDR3 nucleotides are TGTGCCAGCAGCACCGGGACAGGGGCCCTCACAGATACGCAGTATTTT.

This chain uses TRBV7-2 with TRBJ2-1, with D tentatively TRBD1 (6 bases). CDR3 size: 12 residues. Germline assignment: CDR1 SGHTA and CDR2 FQGNSA. V lost 8 bases and J lost 9, with 14 bases in between. The CDR3 spells CASEAPQGEQFF. In DNA, the CDR3 is TGTGCCAGCGAAGCTCCACAGGGTGAGCAGTTCTTC.

With respect to this clone: A far larger clone lies a single base away; this is likely a read error. The sample has other DNA sequences that encode this CDR3 too. This chain links TRBV29-1 with TRBJ1-1, with 7 positions matching TRBD1. This CDR3 has 13 residues. CDR1 SQVTM and CDR2 ANQGSEA come from the germline V gene. The junction had 5 bases not matched to a gene; V was cut back by 6 bases and J by 1 base. The CDR3 DNA sequence: TGCAGCGTGGGGGGACAGTCGAACACTGAAGCTTTCTTT. Its protein is CSVGGQSNTEAFF.